The rows below give T cell receptor beta chains drawn from one sample of a study of blood T cells in healthy people across ages. TCRdb called the 5' RACE reads again in MiXCR, with one record for every CDR3 protein. The top ten clones hold approximately 2% of a sample with over 1,500,000 distinct CDR3 sequences, about 50% of them seen once. Sequencing was done on a sample of blood. All receptors come from a woman aged 40 to 50 in good health. The CDR3 runs from the conserved cysteine through the conserved F or W. The D gene is left open where the match is weak. Size values are once, few and many counts, or a class for expanded clones, and some rows have none.

CDR3 | DNA | V | D | J | size
CAGSPLTRGLGEQYF | TGTGCCGGCAGCCCCCTTACGAGGGGGCTGGGGGAGCAGTACTTC | TRBV7-2 | TRBD1 | TRBJ2-5 | NA
CASSPMAGAGRDIQYF | TGTGCCAGCAGTCCCATGGCCGGGGCCGGGCGGGACATTCAGTACTTC | TRBV27 | NA | TRBJ2-4 | NA
CASSLEGVYGGYTF | TGTGCCAGCAGTTTAGAAGGGGTCTACGGTGGCTACACCTTC | TRBV12-3/TRBV12-4 | NA | TRBJ1-2 | few
CASSTGGYNQPQHF | TGCGCCAGCAGCACAGGTGGATACAATCAGCCCCAGCATTTT | TRBV5-1 | NA | TRBJ1-5 | few
CASSLGTSGDGLVRETQYF | TGTGCCAGCAGCCTAGGGACTAGCGGGGACGGGCTTGTGCGAGAGACCCAGTACTTC | TRBV9 | TRBD2 | TRBJ2-5 | medium-sized
CASSLMAGRDNQPQHF | TGTGCCAGCAGTCTCATGGCGGGCAGGGACAATCAGCCCCAGCATTTT | TRBV7-2 | NA | TRBJ1-5 | NA
CSVAPGLAVETQYF | TGCAGCGTTGCCCCGGGACTAGCGGTAGAGACCCAGTACTTC | TRBV29-1 | TRBD2 | TRBJ2-5 | NA
CASSLQGALGNQPQHF | TGTGCCAGCAGTTTGCAGGGGGCGTTGGGCAATCAGCCCCAGCATTTT | TRBV12-3/TRBV12-4 | TRBD1 | TRBJ1-5 | NA
CASSYRDNYNEQFF | TGCGCCAGCAGCTACCGGGACAACTACAATGAGCAGTTCTTC | TRBV5-1 | NA | TRBJ2-1 | NA
CSGEGVMNTEAFF | TGCAGCGGTGAAGGGGTCATGAACACTGAAGCTTTCTTT | TRBV29-1 | NA | TRBJ1-1 | NA
CASSQALGQAGHEQYF | TGCGCCAGCAGCCAAGCTCTGGGACAGGCGGGGCACGAGCAGTACTTC | TRBV4-3 | TRBD1 | TRBJ2-7 | NA
CSVGGQANEKLFF | TGCAGCGTTGGGGGACAGGCTAATGAAAAACTGTTTTTT | TRBV29-1 | TRBD1 | TRBJ1-4 | few
CASSQPGSREKLFF | TGTGCCAGCAGCCAGCCGGGGTCACGAGAAAAACTGTTTTTT | TRBV7-2 | NA | TRBJ1-4 | NA
CSGDLGQGAYGYTF | TGCAGCGGTGATCTTGGACAGGGGGCGTATGGCTACACCTTC | TRBV29-1 | TRBD1 | TRBJ1-2 | NA
CASSIDRFLSGANVLTF | TGTGCCAGCAGTATAGACAGATTCCTTTCTGGGGCCAACGTCCTGACTTTC | TRBV12-3/TRBV12-4 | NA | TRBJ2-6 | NA
CATRIQSSYNSPLHF | TGTGCCACCAGAATACAGAGCTCCTATAATTCACCCCTCCACTTT | TRBV15 | NA | TRBJ1-6 | NA
CASIGPGASYNEQFF | TGTGCCAGCATCGGACCGGGGGCCTCCTACAATGAGCAGTTCTTC | TRBV6-5 | NA | TRBJ2-1 | few
CSAYAPGQGNYEQYF | TGCAGTGCCTACGCACCGGGACAGGGGAATTACGAGCAGTACTTC | TRBV20-1 | TRBD1 | TRBJ2-7 | NA
CSAPTGTGADNEQFF | TGCAGTGCTCCAACCGGGACTGGAGCTGACAATGAGCAGTTCTTC | TRBV20-1 | NA | TRBJ2-1 | NA
CASSRMEGRYNEQFF | TGCGCCAGCAGCCGGATGGAGGGGCGCTACAATGAGCAGTTCTTC | TRBV4-3 | NA | TRBJ2-1 | NA
CASSSAQTPSTDTQYF | TGTGCCAGCAGTTCAGCACAAACCCCTAGCACAGATACGCAGTATTTT | TRBV6-6 | NA | TRBJ2-3 | NA
CASSIGPRNEQFF | TGTGCCAGCAGTATCGGACCACGCAATGAGCAGTTCTTC | TRBV28 | NA | TRBJ2-1 | few
CASSLESRGLSYNEQFF | TGTGCCAGCAGCTTAGAATCCAGGGGGCTGAGTTACAATGAGCAGTTCTTC | TRBV11-2 | TRBD1 | TRBJ2-1 | NA
CASSGSGGGTDTQYF | TGTGCGTCAAGTGGTAGCGGTGGGGGCACAGATACGCAGTATTTT | TRBV7-3 | NA | TRBJ2-3 | few
CASSYFGTKYNEQYF | TGTGCCAGCAGTTACTTCGGGACTAAATACAATGAGCAGTACTTC | TRBV6-2/TRBV6-3 | TRBD2 | TRBJ2-7 | NA
CASSQGDGNEKLFF | TGTGCCAGCAGCCAAGGGGACGGTAATGAAAAACTGTTTTTT | TRBV4-2 | NA | TRBJ1-4 | NA
CASSYGSSYNEQYF | TGTGCCAGCAGTTATGGGAGCTCCTACAATGAGCAGTACTTC | TRBV6-6 | NA | TRBJ2-7 | few